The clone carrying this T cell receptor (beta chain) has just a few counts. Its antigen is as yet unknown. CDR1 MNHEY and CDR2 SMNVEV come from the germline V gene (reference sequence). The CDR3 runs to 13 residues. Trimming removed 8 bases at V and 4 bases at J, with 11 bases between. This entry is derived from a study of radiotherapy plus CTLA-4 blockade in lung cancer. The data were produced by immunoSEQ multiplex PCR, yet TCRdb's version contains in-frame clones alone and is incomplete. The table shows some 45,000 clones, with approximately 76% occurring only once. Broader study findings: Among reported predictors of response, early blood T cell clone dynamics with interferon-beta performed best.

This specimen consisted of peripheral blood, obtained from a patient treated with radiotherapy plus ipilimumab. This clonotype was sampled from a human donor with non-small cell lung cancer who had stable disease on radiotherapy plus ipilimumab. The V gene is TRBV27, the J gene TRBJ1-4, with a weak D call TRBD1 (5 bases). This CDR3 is CASRARVNEKLFF. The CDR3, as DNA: TGTGCCAGCCGAGCCAGGGTTAATGAAAAACTGTTTTTT. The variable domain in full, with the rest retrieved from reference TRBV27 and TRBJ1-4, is EAQVTQNPRYLITVTGKKLTVTCSQNMNHEYMSWYRQDPGLGLRQIYYSMNVEVTDKGDVPEGYKVSRKEKRNFPLILESPSPNQTSLYFCASRARVNEKLFFGSGTQLSVL.